Below, 19 T cell receptor beta chains from the same sample are listed, as sequenced in a study of OX40 agonist ivuxolimab in advanced cancers. The table came from immunoSEQ multiplex PCR; TCRdb's copy has only in-frame clones and leaves some out. This sample has fewer than 50,000 clones; around nine tenths occur once, and the top ten carry about 40%. Specimen: CD4+ or CD8+ T cells sorted from blood, collected in a trial of the OX40 agonist ivuxolimab. These receptors originate from an adult with an advanced solid tumor such as melanoma, head and neck, liver or kidney cancer.

The chain couples TRBV5-4 to TRBJ2-3, with 9 bases fitting TRBD2. The germline V gene encodes CDR1 SGHNT and CDR2 YYREEE (reference sequence). The CDR3 loop spans 15 amino acids. The ends lost 1 base at V and 6 bases at J; junction bases unmatched: 6. CDR3 nucleotide sequence: TGTGCCAGCAGCTTGTCCCTAGCGGGAACCGATACGCAGTATTTT. Protein: CASSLSLAGTDTQYF.

The chain carries TRBV5-1 and TRBJ1-4; 8 nucleotides agree with TRBD1. Germline loops: CDR1 SGHRS, CDR2 YFSETQ. The length of the CDR3 is 14 residues. V shed 3 bases, J shed 4 bases, and the junction held 2 bases outside the gene matches. In nucleotides, the CDR3 is TGCGCCAGCAGCTCACAGGGGGATAATGAAAAACTGTTTTTT. It yields the protein CASSSQGDNEKLFF.

This clone has just a few counts. The chain joins TRBV4-2 to TRBJ2-3; a possible D gene is TRBD2 (5 bases). Trimming left V 0 bases short and J 4 bases short, with 14 bases between. Germline-derived CDR1 and CDR2 are LGHNA and YNFKEQ. This CDR3 has 16 residues. CDR3 region: CASSQEEVVVADTQYF. CDR3 DNA sequence: TGTGCCAGCAGCCAAGAGGAGGTAGTAGTGGCAGATACGCAGTATTTT.

The chain carries TRBV19 and TRBJ1-5; 7 bases align to TRBD1. V trimming: 8 bases; J trimming: 0 bases; junction bases outside the gene matches: 10. The germline gives CDR1 LNHDA, CDR2 SQIVND (reference sequence). The CDR3 is 16 residues long. CDR3 region: CASCGQASYSNQPQHF. In DNA form, the CDR3 reads TGTGCCAGTTGCGGACAGGCTAGCTATAGCAATCAGCCCCAGCATTTT.

The chain joins TRBV5-1 to TRBJ2-2, with 13 bases lining up with TRBD2. Germline CDR1 is SGHRS and CDR2 is YFSETQ. The CDR3 has 18 residues. V was pared by 4 bases and J by 7 bases, with 13 bases of the junction left unmatched. CDR3 residues: CASSLSGTSGVAVGELFF. CDR3 DNA sequence: TGCGCCAGCAGCCTTTCCGGGACTAGCGGGGTCGCGGTCGGGGAGCTGTTTTTT.

The chain joins TRBV2 to TRBJ2-1; D is unclear. The CDR3 is 14 amino acids. Trimming took 5 bases from V and 15 from J, leaving 23 bases between them. Germline CDR1 reads SNHLY; CDR2 reads FYNNEI. CDR3 amino acids: CASSLAPFRSPMFF. The CDR3 DNA reads as TGTGCCAGCAGTCTGGCCCCCTTCCGGTCTCCCATGTTCTTC. Complete variable domain (other parts from reference TRBV2 and TRBJ2-1): EPEVTQTPSHQVTQMGQEVILRCVPISNHLYFYWYRQILGQKVEFLVSFYNNEISEKSEIFDDQFSVERPDGSNFTLKIRSTKLEDSAMYFCASSLAPFRSPMFFGPGTRLTVL.

This clone was detected once. The CDR3 reads CASSQGVAGVGSNYGYTF. CDR3 DNA: TGCGCCAGCAGCCAAGGAGTGGCGGGGGTCGGGTCTAACTATGGCTACACCTTC. The chain couples TRBV4-1 to TRBJ1-2, with D possibly matching TRBD1 (5 bases). The CDR3 contains 18 residues. Trimming removed 1 base from V and 0 bases from J, with 18 bases in between. The germline V gene encodes CDR1 MGHRA and CDR2 YSYEKL.

This clone was seen once. This chain connects TRBV25-1 to TRBJ2-5; 16 nucleotides align to TRBD2. The ends lost 4 bases at V and 6 bases at J; junction bases unmatched: 8. Germline CDR1 reads MGHDK; CDR2 reads SYGVNS. CDR3 length: 17 residues. DNA for the CDR3: TGTGCCAGCAGTGTGGGGACTAGCGGGAGGGCCGGGAAGACCCAGTACTTC. Translation gives CASSVGTSGRAGKTQYF.

J is TRBJ1-3 and V is TRBV15; unclear D gene. The germline V gene encodes CDR1 LNHNV and CDR2 YYDKDF (reference sequence). This CDR3 has 17 amino acids. Trimming took 3 bases from V and 4 from J, leaving 19 bases between them. The DNA for the CDR3 is TGTGCCACCAGCAGGGCTCAATTAGCCCCAAAGGGAAACACCATATATTTT. This encodes CATSRAQLAPKGNTIYF.

This chain uses TRBV27 with TRBJ2-3; no reliable D call. The CDR3 covers 15 residues. Germline V gene lookup returns CDR1 MNHEY and CDR2 SMNVEV (reference sequence). Trimming took off 4 bases at V and 0 bases at J, with 11 bases between the two ends. CDR3 region: CASSWAHHSTDTQYF. The DNA of the CDR3 is TGTGCCAGCAGTTGGGCACACCACAGCACAGATACGCAGTATTTT.

The gene calls are TRBV21-1 and TRBJ2-7; the D call in the table, TRBD2, was not verified against the DNA. TRBV21-1 is reported as a pseudogene. The CDR3 runs to 14 residues. The CDR3 nucleotides are TGTGCCAGCAGCAAGGGCGGGAGGAAATACGAGCAGTACTTC. It is translated as CASSKGGRKYEQYF.

On this clone itself: A read error may produce the germline difference seen at one junction end. The chain joins TRBV6-5 to TRBJ2-4; D possibly corresponds to TRBD2 (5 bases). Germline CDR1 is MNHEY and CDR2 is SVGAGI. The CDR3 totals 11 residues. As DNA, the CDR3 is TGTGCCAGCAGTTACCCTACTAGAGGGCACTTC. Residues: CASSYPTRGHF.

This clone has only a few counts. V gene TRBV7-9 combines with J gene TRBJ2-7, with 11 bases aligning to TRBD1. The CDR3 length is 15 residues. Germline V gene data show CDR1 as SEHNR and CDR2 as FQNEAQ (reference sequence). The ends lost 5 bases at V and 6 bases at J; junction bases unmatched: 9. The chain's CDR3 is CASSPGTGGLSEQYF. The CDR3 coding sequence is TGTGCCAGCAGCCCGGGGACAGGGGGTCTCTCCGAGCAGTACTTC.

This clone has only one observation. The chain's CDR3 is CASSKDRETQYF. In nucleotides, the CDR3 is TGTGCCAGCAGTAAAGACAGAGAGACCCAGTACTTC. The gene calls are TRBV2 and TRBJ2-5; possibly TRBD1 for D (5 bases). CDR3 size: 12 residues. The V gene lost 5 bases and the J gene lost 4 bases, with 8 bases spanning the gap. Looked up from germline, CDR1 is SNHLY and CDR2 is FYNNEI.

The chain combines TRBV2 with TRBJ2-3, with D unresolved. The V end lost 2 bases, the J end lost 0 bases, and 6 bases lay between the germline ends. CDR1 SNHLY and CDR2 FYNNEI come from the germline V gene. There are 14 residues in the CDR3. Here the CDR3 DNA reads TGTGCCAGCAGTGAAACACGTAGCACAGATACGCAGTATTTT. As protein: CASSETRSTDTQYF.

The rearrangement links TRBV7-9 to TRBJ1-1; 12 positions match TRBD1. Germline-derived CDR1 and CDR2 are SEHNR and FQNEAQ (reference sequence). V was clipped by 1 base and J by 5 bases; unmatched bases: 8. This CDR3 spans 17 amino acids. CDR3 sequence: CASSLGGTGGSRTEAFF. CDR3 coding DNA: TGTGCCAGCAGCTTAGGGGGGACAGGGGGCTCGAGGACTGAAGCTTTCTTT.

A note on this clone: This CDR3 is also generated by other DNA sequences in the sample. The V call is TRBV9, the J call TRBJ2-5, with TRBD1 identical over 12 bases. Trimming removed 3 bases from V and 4 bases from J; junction bases left unmatched: 4. This CDR3 has 15 residues. Per the germline V gene, CDR1 is SGDLS and CDR2 is YYNGEE. The CDR3 here is CASSGGQGAGETQYF. DNA of the CDR3: TGTGCCAGCAGCGGGGGACAGGGGGCGGGAGAGACCCAGTACTTC.

The sample holds one count of this clone. V usage is TRBV28 and J usage is TRBJ2-1, with 13 bases matching TRBD2. Trimming took 4 bases from V and 8 from J; bases not matched to a gene: 5. There are 15 residues in the CDR3. Germline V CDR1 and CDR2: MDHEN, SYDVKM. The CDR3 is CASSSGTSGAYEQFF. The CDR3 DNA sequence: TGTGCCAGCAGTTCCGGGACTAGCGGGGCCTATGAGCAGTTCTTC.

The chain is built from TRBV11-2 and TRBJ2-7, with D perhaps matching TRBD2 (6 bases). Germline CDR1 is SGHAT and CDR2 is FQNNGV. Between the trimmed V and J ends, which lost 2 bases and 6 bases, there was a span of 17 bases. CDR3 length equals 15 residues. The CDR3 here is CASSLRPSRELEQYF. The CDR3, as DNA: TGTGCCAGCAGCTTACGTCCTAGCCGGGAGCTCGAGCAGTACTTC.